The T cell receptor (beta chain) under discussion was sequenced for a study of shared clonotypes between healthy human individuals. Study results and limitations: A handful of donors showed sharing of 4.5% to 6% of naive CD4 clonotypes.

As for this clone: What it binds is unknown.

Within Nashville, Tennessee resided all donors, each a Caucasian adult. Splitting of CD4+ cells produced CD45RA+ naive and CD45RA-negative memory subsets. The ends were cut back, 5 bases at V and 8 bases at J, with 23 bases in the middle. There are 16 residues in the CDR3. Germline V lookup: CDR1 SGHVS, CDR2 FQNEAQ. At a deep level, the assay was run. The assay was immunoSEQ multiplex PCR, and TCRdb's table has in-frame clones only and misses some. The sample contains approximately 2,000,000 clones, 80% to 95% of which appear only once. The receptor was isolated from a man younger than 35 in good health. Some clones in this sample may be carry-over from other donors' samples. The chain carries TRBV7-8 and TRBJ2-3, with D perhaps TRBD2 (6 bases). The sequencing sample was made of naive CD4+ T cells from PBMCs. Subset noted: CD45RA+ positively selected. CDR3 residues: CASSRNRDSALATQYF. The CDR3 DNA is TGTGCCAGCAGCAGAAACCGGGACTCGGCTTTGGCTACGCAGTATTTT.